The T cell receptor beta chain described here comes from a study of response to subunit inactivated influenza vaccine. One entry per CDR3 protein results from TCRdb running MiXCR on the RT-PCR reads. The sample lists about 650,000 distinct CDR3 sequences, 11% to 15% occurring once. Germline CDR1 reads MDHEN; CDR2 reads SYDVKM. This CDR3 spans 17 amino acids. With 3 bases removed from V and 0 bases from J, the gap between germline ends came to 15 bases. Source: PBMCs from blood, taken less than 15 days before vaccination. This rearrangement joins TRBV28 to TRBJ1-5; D not resolved. The source of this sequence is a man between 45 and 60 years old who received an inactivated influenza vaccine. CDR3 sequence (DNA): TGTGCCAGCAGTTTCCCTCCGACGGACTATAGCAATCAGCCCCAGCATTTT. It encodes CASSFPPTDYSNQPQHF.